The 21 T cell receptor beta chains below were found in one sample sequenced in a study of T cell responses to AZD1222 COVID-19 vaccine. Generated by immunoSEQ multiplex PCR, the TCRdb table keeps only in-frame clones and is missing some. The table lists over 95,000 clones, about 91% of them singletons, with under 6.5% in the top ten. Sample: peripheral blood, taken 28 days after the second AZD1222 dose. These receptors came from an adult who received the AZD1222 COVID-19 vaccine.

Here the CDR3 DNA reads TGTGCCAGCAGCTTGCCAGGGAGGGTTGAAAAACTGTTTTTT. Its translation: CASSLPGRVEKLFF. The chain combines TRBV5-4 with TRBJ1-4, with D maybe TRBD1 (5 bases). This CDR3 is built from 14 residues. V lost 1 base and J lost 7, with 11 bases in between. Germline CDR1 is SGHNT and CDR2 is YYREEE (reference sequence).

The V gene is TRBV6-4, the J gene TRBJ2-3; 12 bases fit TRBD2. CDR1 MRHNA and CDR2 SNTAGT come from the germline V gene. This CDR3 has 15 residues. V was pared by 4 bases and J by 1 base, with 0 bases of the junction left unmatched. The CDR3 DNA is TGTGCCAGCAGTGGGACTAGCGGGGGCACAGATACGCAGTATTTT. Translating it yields CASSGTSGGTDTQYF.

The genes are TRBV7-2 and TRBJ2-7; TRBD2 is a possible D gene (6 bases). The CDR3 runs to 15 residues. Germline V gene data show CDR1 as SGHTA and CDR2 as FQGNSA. The V and J ends lost 5 bases and 3 bases respectively, with 17 bases between them. In nucleotides, the CDR3 is TGTGCCAGCAGCCTCTACGGGGGAGTAGACTACGAGCAGTACTTC. This sequence encodes CASSLYGGVDYEQYF.

In the case of this clone: An end of the junction differs from the germline gene, which may be a read error. The chain joins TRBV10-3 to TRBJ2-5; D perhaps matches TRBD1 (5 bases). The length of the CDR3 is 11 residues. The germline V gene has CDR1 ENHRY and CDR2 SYGVKD. In DNA, the CDR3 is TGTGCCGTCAGGGACCAAGAGACCCAGTACTTC. It specifies CAVRDQETQYF.

The chain links TRBV10-3 to TRBJ2-1; 11 bases are a match to TRBD1. CDR3 length: 17 residues. Germline V CDR1 and CDR2: ENHRY, SYGVKD. V was pared by 6 bases and J by 6 bases, with 13 bases of the junction left unmatched. This CDR3 is CAIRHAAGTGGGNEQFF. CDR3 DNA sequence: TGTGCCATCAGACACGCCGCAGGGACAGGGGGAGGCAATGAGCAGTTCTTC.

This rearrangement joins TRBV6-5 to TRBJ2-2, with 7 bases matching TRBD2. Germline CDR1 MNHEY, CDR2 SVGAGI. The V and J ends lost 6 bases and 7 bases, in that order; junction bases with no gene match: 5. This CDR3 has 13 amino acids. Here the CDR3 reads CASRRGYLGELFF. The CDR3 bases are TGTGCCAGCAGGCGGGGGTATCTCGGGGAGCTGTTTTTT.

The chain combines TRBV2 with TRBJ1-2; unclear D gene. This CDR3 has 14 amino acids. The germline CDR1 and CDR2 sequences are SNHLY and FYNNEI. V was clipped by 8 bases and J by 4 bases, with 17 bases between them. This chain's CDR3 is CASGANPGIYGYTF. The CDR3 DNA is TGTGCCAGCGGCGCTAATCCGGGCATCTATGGCTACACCTTC. The full variable domain, its missing parts supplied by reference TRBV2 and TRBJ1-2, is EPEVTQTPSHQVTQMGQEVILRCVPISNHLYFYWYRQILGQKVEFLVSFYNNEISEKSEIFDDQFSVERPDGSNFTLKIRSTKLEDSAMYFCASGANPGIYGYTFGSGTRLTVV.

This chain uses TRBV7-3 with TRBJ2-1; 12 bases map to TRBD2. V gave up 2 bases and J gave up 6 bases; unmatched junction bases: 2. This CDR3 contains 15 residues. Germline CDR1 and CDR2: SGHTA and FQGTGA. The CDR3 here is CASSLLAGGFNEQFF. The CDR3 DNA follows: TGTGCCAGCAGCTTACTAGCGGGGGGGTTCAATGAGCAGTTCTTC.

This clone was detected only a few times. The chain recombines TRBV6-5 with TRBJ1-3, with a weak D call TRBD1 (5 bases). The germline CDR1 and CDR2 sequences are MNHEY and SVGAGI. The length of the CDR3 is 15 residues. V gave up 6 bases and J gave up 0 bases, with 12 bases separating them. This chain's CDR3 is CASRAGLISGNTIYF. CDR3 nucleotide sequence: TGTGCCAGCAGAGCGGGACTGATCTCTGGAAACACCATATATTTT.

The chain combines TRBV6-5 with TRBJ2-3; D not resolved. The germline CDR1 and CDR2 sequences are MNHEY and SVGAGI. The V end was cut by 6 bases, the J end by 4 bases, with 17 bases between. The CDR3 runs to 15 residues. The CDR3 DNA reads as TGTGCCAGCAGCGCTCAATGGGGTTGGGCAGATACGCAGTATTTT. It yields the protein CASSAQWGWADTQYF.

This clone appeared a single time. The V call is TRBV6-5, the J call TRBJ2-1, with D uncertain. The germline V and J ends were trimmed by 6 bases and 5 bases, with 8 bases remaining between them. The CDR3 is 12 residues long. CDR1 and CDR2 from the germline V gene are MNHEY and SVGAGI. CDR3 residues: CASSPDHNEQFF. As DNA, the CDR3 is TGTGCCAGCAGCCCCGACCACAATGAGCAGTTCTTC.

The chain couples TRBV18 to TRBJ1-5, with D perhaps TRBD1 (5 bases). CDR3 length: 15 residues. Germline V gene sequence: CDR1 KGHSH, CDR2 LQKENI. Trimming left V 3 bases short and J 6 bases short, with 15 bases between. The CDR3 nucleotides read TGTGCCAGCTCACCGGGCGATAACGGGGGTCAGCCCCAGCATTTT. Translated: CASSPGDNGGQPQHF.

The V call is TRBV27, the J call TRBJ2-7; 10 bases are a match to TRBD2. J lost 2 bases, V lost 6 bases, and 7 bases had no gene match. Per germline, CDR1 MNHEY and CDR2 SMNVEV (reference sequence). The CDR3 covers 15 residues. CDR3 sequence (DNA): TGTGCCAGCAGAACATTAGCGGGGGGTACCTACGAGCAGTACTTC. This translates into CASRTLAGGTYEQYF.

The chain links TRBV3-1 (or the pseudogene TRBV3-2) to TRBJ1-5; D is possibly TRBD1 (6 bases). V gave up 5 bases and J gave up 6 bases, with 17 bases separating them. CDR1 LGHDT and CDR2 YNNKEL come from the germline V gene (reference sequence). The CDR3 is made up of 15 amino acids. CDR3 bases: TGTGCCAGCAGCTCTACCGCGGGGGGCGGTCAGCCCCAGCATTTT. Translated, it gives CASSSTAGGGQPQHF.

DNA for the CDR3: TGTGCCAGCAGTTTAACCCGGGACAGCTACAATGAGCAGTTCTTC. It codes for CASSLTRDSYNEQFF. The chain couples TRBV7-2 to TRBJ2-1, with 7 bases identical to TRBD1. V trimming: 6 bases; J trimming: 3 bases; junction bases outside the gene matches: 8. The CDR3 length is 15 residues. Germline CDR1 is SGHTA and CDR2 is FQGNSA.

The J gene is TRBJ1-6, the V gene TRBV7-2; weak D call: TRBD1 (5 bases). This CDR3 is built from 15 residues. Germline V lookup: CDR1 SGHTA, CDR2 FQGNSA. With 5 bases removed from V and 7 bases from J, the gap between germline ends came to 15 bases. The CDR3 is CASSPTGTGNSPLHF. CDR3 DNA sequence: TGTGCCAGCAGCCCAACTGGGACGGGAAATTCACCCCTCCACTTT.

The chain has TRBV6-2 or TRBV6-3 and TRBJ1-2; D is unresolved. From germline, CDR1 is MNHEY and CDR2 SVGEGT. CDR3 size: 15 residues. V was clipped by 0 bases and J by 7 bases, with 15 bases between them. The CDR3 here is CASSYSSSESGGYTF. The DNA of the CDR3 is TGTGCCAGCAGTTACTCGTCATCAGAATCTGGTGGCTACACCTTC.

The chain is built from TRBV19 and TRBJ2-6, with D hard to call. Germline-derived CDR1 and CDR2 are LNHDA and SQIVND (reference sequence). V dropped 0 bases and J dropped 0 bases, with 3 bases sitting between them. This CDR3 comprises 15 residues. The CDR3, as DNA: TGTGCCAGTAGTATAGACTCCTCTGGGGCCAACGTCCTGACTTTC. This translates into CASSIDSSGANVLTF.

The V and J genes are TRBV7-9 and TRBJ1-5; maybe TRBD1 (6 bases). CDR1 is SEHNR and CDR2 is FQNEAQ in the germline V gene (reference sequence). CDR3 size: 16 residues. The ends were cut back, 1 base at V and 4 bases at J, with 14 bases in the middle. The CDR3 protein is CASSLEGRGGNQPQHF. CDR3 coding DNA: TGTGCCAGCAGCTTAGAGGGTCGAGGGGGGAATCAGCCCCAGCATTTT.

The chain employs TRBV4-2 and TRBJ1-5; tentative D call: TRBD1 (5 bases). This CDR3 spans 15 amino acids. Germline V gene data show CDR1 as LGHNA and CDR2 as YNFKEQ. The V end lost 0 bases, the J end lost 3 bases, and 9 bases lay between the germline ends. DNA for the CDR3: TGTGCCAGCAGCCAAGACGACAGAAACAATCAGCCCCAGCATTTT. This translates into CASSQDDRNNQPQHF.

The rearrangement links TRBV6-2 or TRBV6-3 to TRBJ2-7; perhaps TRBD1 as D (6 bases). The CDR3 is 14 residues long. The V and J ends lost 5 bases and 4 bases respectively, with 15 bases between them. From germline, CDR1 is MNHEY and CDR2 SVGEGT. The CDR3 DNA is TGTGCCAGCAGTCCGGGACAAAGCACTTACGAGCAGTACTTC. It codes for CASSPGQSTYEQYF.